This T cell receptor beta chain was obtained from a study of memory CD4+ T cells and cytomegalovirus serostatus. The length of the CDR3 is 15 residues. V dropped 6 bases and J dropped 3 bases, with 15 bases sitting between them. Germline values: CDR1 SNHLY, CDR2 FYNNEI. The assay was immunoSEQ multiplex PCR, and TCRdb's table has in-frame clones only and misses some. The table shows about 57,000 clones, with approximately 80% occurring only once. General study findings and limits: The CMV-associated TCR signature appears largely within the CD4+ memory repertoire. CMV serostatus prediction reached median AUC roughly 0.95, or 0.91 with US-trained model.

In this sample, this clone turned up a few times. What it binds is unknown. The sort gate was single viable CD3+CD4+CD8-CD45RO+ cells for memory CD4+ T cells. The source of this sequence is an adult in good health and CMV-seronegative. The V and J genes are TRBV2 and TRBJ1-5; the D is unclear. Sequenced sample: memory CD4+ T cells from blood. For the CDR3, the DNA is TGTGCCAGCAGAGGAGTTGACGGGCCCAATCAGCCCCAGCATTTT. Amino acid sequence: CASRGVDGPNQPQHF.